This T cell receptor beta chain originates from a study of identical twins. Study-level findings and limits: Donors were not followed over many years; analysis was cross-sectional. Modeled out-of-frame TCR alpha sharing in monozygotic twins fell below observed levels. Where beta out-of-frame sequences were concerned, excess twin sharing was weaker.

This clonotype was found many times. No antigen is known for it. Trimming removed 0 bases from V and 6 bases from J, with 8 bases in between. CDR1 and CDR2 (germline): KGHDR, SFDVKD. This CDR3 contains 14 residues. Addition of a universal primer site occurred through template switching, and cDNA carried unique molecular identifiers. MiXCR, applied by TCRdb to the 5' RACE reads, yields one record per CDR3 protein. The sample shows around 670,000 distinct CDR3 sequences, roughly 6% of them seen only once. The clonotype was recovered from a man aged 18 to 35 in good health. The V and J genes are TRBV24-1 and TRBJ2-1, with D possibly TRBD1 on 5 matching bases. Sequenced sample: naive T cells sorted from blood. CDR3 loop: CATSDLPRGNEQFF. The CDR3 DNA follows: TGTGCCACCAGTGATTTGCCTAGGGGCAATGAGCAGTTCTTC.